This T cell receptor (beta chain) came from a study of T cells in Graves' hyperthyroidism and ophthalmopathy. Study-wide points: Ophthalmopathy could be told apart from stable hyperthyroidism with a 13 V-J model. Most expanded thyroid clonotypes above 0.001 recurred in blood.

V lost 3 bases and J lost 1, with 14 bases in between. Looked up from germline, CDR1 is SGHRS and CDR2 is YFSETQ. The CDR3 covers 15 residues. Amplification of TCR beta CDR3 regions was performed using RNA transcripts as template. Researchers ran a first-round RT-PCR on the TCR CDR3 using the HTBI primer set. A single record per CDR3 protein comes from TCRdb applying MiXCR to the multiplex PCR reads. The table lists about 560,000 distinct CDR3 sequences, 16% of them singletons. With regard to this clonotype: Its antigen is unknown.

If no ophthalmopathy progression occurred within 18 months, Graves' hyperthyroidism was stable. Lactation, pregnancy, other autoimmune disease or uncontrolled infection excluded patients. The sequence was collected from a woman younger than 35 with Graves' hyperthyroidism. Material: blood. This sequence joins TRBV5-1 and TRBJ2-7, with D possibly being TRBD1 (5 bases). CDR3 region: CASSSVVQDSYEQYF. CDR3 sequence (DNA): TGCGCCAGCAGCTCCGTGGTACAGGATTCCTACGAGCAGTACTTC.